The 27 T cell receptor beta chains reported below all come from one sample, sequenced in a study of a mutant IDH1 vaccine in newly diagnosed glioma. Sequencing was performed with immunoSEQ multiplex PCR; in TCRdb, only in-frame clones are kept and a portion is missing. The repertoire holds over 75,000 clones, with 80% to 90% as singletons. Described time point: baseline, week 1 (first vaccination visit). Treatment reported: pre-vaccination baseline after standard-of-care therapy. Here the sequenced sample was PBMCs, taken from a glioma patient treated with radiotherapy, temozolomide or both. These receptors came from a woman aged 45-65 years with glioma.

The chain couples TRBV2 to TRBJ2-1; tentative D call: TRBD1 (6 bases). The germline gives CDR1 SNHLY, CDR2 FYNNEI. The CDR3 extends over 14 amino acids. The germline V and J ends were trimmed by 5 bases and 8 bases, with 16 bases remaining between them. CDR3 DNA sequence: TGTGCCAGCAGTCCCGGGACATCTGTGGATGAGCAGTTCTTC. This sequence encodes CASSPGTSVDEQFF.

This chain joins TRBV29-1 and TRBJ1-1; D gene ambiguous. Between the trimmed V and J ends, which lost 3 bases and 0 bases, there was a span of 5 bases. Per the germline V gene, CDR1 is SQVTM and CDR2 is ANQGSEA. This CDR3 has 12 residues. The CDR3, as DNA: TGCAGCGTTGACCGCATGAACACTGAAGCTTTCTTT. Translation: CSVDRMNTEAFF.

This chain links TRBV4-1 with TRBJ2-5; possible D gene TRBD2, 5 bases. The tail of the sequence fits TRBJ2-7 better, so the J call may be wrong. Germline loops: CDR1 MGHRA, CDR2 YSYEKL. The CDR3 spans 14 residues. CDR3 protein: CASSQQDGLYEQYF. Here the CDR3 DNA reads TGCGCCAGCAGCCAGCAGGACGGACTCTACGAGCAGTACTTC.

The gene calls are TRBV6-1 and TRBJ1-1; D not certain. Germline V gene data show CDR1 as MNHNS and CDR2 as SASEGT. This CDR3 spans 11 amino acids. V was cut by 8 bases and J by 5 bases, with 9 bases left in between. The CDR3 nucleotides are TGTGCCAGCCGGAGAGGGACTGAAGCTTTCTTT. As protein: CASRRGTEAFF.

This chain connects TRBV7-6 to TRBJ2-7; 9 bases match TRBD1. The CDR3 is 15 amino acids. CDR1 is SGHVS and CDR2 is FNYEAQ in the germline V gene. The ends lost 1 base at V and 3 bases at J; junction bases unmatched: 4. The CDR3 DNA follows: TGTGCCAGCAGCTTAGGGACGACAGGGGGCTACGAGCAGTACTTC. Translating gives CASSLGTTGGYEQYF.

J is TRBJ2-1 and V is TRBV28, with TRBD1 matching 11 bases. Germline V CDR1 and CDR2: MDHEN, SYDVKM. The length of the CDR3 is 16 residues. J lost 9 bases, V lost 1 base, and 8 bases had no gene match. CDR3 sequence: CASSLLGGTGGREQFF. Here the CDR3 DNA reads TGTGCCAGCAGTTTATTAGGCGGGACAGGGGGACGTGAGCAGTTCTTC.

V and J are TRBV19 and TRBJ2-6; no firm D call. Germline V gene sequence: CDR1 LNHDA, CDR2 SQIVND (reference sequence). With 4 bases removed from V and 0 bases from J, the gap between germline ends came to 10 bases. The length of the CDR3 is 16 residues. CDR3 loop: CASSTQALSGANVLTF. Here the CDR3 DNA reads TGTGCCAGTAGTACCCAGGCCCTCTCTGGGGCCAACGTCCTGACTTTC.

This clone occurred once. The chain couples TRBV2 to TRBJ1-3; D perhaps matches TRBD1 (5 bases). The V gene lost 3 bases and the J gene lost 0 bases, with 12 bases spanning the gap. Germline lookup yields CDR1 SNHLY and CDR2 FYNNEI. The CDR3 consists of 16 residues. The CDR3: CASSENRPISGNTIYF. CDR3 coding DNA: TGTGCCAGCAGTGAGAACAGGCCTATCTCTGGAAACACCATATATTTT.

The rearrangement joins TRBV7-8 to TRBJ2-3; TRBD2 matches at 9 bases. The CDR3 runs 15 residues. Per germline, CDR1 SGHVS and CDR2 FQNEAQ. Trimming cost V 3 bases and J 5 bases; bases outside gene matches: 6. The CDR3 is CASSFVSGSGDTQYF. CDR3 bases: TGTGCCAGCAGCTTTGTTAGCGGGAGTGGAGATACGCAGTATTTT.

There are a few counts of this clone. CDR3 in amino acids: CASSLWGSSRTEAFF. CDR3 DNA: TGTGCCAGCAGTTTATGGGGGTCCTCCCGCACTGAAGCTTTCTTT. The rearrangement links TRBV28 to TRBJ1-1; D unresolved. The CDR3 consists of 15 residues. The germline V and J ends were trimmed by 0 bases and 4 bases, with 12 bases remaining between them. In germline, CDR1 is MDHEN, CDR2 SYDVKM.

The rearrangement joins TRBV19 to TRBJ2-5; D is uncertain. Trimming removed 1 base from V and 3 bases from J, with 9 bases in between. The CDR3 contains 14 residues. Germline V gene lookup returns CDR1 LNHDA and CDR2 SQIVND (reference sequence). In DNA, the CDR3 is TGTGCCAGTAGTATAGCGGGTAGAGAAGAGACCCAGTACTTC. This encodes CASSIAGREETQYF.

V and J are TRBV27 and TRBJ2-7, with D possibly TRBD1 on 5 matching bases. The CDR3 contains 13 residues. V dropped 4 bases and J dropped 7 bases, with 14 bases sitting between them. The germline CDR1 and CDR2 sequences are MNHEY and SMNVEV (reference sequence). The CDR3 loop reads CASSSYQGEEQYF. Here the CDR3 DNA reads TGTGCCAGCAGTTCATACCAGGGTGAGGAGCAGTACTTC.

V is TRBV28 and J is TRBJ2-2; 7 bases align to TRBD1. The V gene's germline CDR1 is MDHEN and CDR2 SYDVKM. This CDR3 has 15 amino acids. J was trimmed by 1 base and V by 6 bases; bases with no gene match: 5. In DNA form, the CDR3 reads TGTGCCAGCAGCCCCGGGACAGAGAACACCGGGGAGCTGTTTTTT. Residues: CASSPGTENTGELFF.

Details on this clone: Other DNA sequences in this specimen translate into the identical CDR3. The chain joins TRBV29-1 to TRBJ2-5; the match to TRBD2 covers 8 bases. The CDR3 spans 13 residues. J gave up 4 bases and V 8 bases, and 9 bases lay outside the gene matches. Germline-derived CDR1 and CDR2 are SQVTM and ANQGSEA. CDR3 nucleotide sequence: TGCAGCTACCCGGGACTAGAACGAGAGACCCAGTACTTC. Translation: CSYPGLERETQYF.

The DNA of the CDR3 is TGTGCCAGCAGAAGGACTAGCGGGAACACCGGGGAGCTGTTTTTT. Translation: CASRRTSGNTGELFF. The genes are TRBV6-5 and TRBJ2-2; 10 positions match TRBD2. The CDR3 consists of 15 residues. V shed 6 bases and J 1 base; nucleotides not matched to a gene: 2. CDR1 MNHEY and CDR2 SVGAGI come from the germline V gene.

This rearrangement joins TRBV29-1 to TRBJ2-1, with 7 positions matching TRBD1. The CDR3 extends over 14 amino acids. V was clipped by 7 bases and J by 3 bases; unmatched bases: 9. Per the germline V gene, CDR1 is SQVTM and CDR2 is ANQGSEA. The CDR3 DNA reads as TGCAGCGCCTCCGGGGCAGGGGGCTACAATGAGCAGTTCTTC. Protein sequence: CSASGAGGYNEQFF.

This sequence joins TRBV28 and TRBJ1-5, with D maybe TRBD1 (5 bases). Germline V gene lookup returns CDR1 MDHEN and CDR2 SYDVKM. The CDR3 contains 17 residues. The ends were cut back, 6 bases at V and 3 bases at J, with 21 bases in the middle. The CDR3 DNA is TGTGCCAGCAGACCCCAGTTGGGCAGGGTCCCCAATCAGCCCCAGCATTTT. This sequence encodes CASRPQLGRVPNQPQHF. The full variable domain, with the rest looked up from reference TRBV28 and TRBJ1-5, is DVKVTQSSRYLVKRTGEKVFLECVQDMDHENMFWYRQDPGLGLRLIYFSYDVKMKEKGDIPEGYSVSREKKERFSLILESASTNQTSMYLCASRPQLGRVPNQPQHFGDGTRLSIL.

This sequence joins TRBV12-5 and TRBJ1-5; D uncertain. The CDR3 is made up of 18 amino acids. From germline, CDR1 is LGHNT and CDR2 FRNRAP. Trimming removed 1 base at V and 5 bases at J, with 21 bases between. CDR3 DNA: TGTGCTAGTGGTTTGGCGAGGCTCGGGCGGTTGACTGATCAGCCCCAGCATTTT. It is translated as CASGLARLGRLTDQPQHF.

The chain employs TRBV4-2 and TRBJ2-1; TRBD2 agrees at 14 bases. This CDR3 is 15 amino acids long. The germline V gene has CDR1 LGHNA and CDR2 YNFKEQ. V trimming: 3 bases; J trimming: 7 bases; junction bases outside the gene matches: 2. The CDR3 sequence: CASSQRTSGRNEQFF. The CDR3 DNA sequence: TGTGCCAGCAGCCAGCGGACTAGCGGGAGGAATGAGCAGTTCTTC.

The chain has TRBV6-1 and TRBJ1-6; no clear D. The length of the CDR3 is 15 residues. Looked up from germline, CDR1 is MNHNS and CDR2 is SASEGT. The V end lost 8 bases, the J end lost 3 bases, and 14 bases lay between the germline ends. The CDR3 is CASLALRLYNSPLHF. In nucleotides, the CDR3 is TGTGCCAGCCTGGCTCTCAGACTCTATAATTCACCCCTCCACTTT.

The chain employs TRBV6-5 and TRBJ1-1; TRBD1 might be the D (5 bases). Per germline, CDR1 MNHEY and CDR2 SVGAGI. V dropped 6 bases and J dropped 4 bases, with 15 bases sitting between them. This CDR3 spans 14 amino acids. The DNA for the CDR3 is TGTGCCAGCAGCCTTCGACAGAGATCCACTGAAGCTTTCTTT. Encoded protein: CASSLRQRSTEAFF.

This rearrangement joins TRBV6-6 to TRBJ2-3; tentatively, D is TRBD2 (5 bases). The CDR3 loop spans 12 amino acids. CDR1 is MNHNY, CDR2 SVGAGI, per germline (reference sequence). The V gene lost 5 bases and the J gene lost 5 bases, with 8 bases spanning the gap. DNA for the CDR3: TGTGCCAGCAGTCTCGGAGGAGATACGCAGTATTTT. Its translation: CASSLGGDTQYF.

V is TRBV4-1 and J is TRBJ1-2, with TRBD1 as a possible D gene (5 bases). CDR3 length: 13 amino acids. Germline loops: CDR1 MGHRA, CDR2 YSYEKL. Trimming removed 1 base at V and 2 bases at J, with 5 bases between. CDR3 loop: CASSQGQNYGYTF. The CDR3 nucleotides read TGCGCCAGCAGCCAAGGACAGAACTATGGCTACACCTTC.

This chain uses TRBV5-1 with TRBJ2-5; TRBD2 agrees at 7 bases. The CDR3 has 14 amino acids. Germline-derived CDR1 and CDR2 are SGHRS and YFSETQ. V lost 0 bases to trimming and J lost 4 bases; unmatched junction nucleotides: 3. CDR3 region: CASSLASGGETQYF. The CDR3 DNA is TGCGCCAGCAGCTTGGCCTCGGGGGGAGAGACCCAGTACTTC. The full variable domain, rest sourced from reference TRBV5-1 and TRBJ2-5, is KAGVTQTPRYLIKTRGQQVTLSCSPISGHRSVSWYQQTPGQGLQFLFEYFSETQRNKGNFPGRFSGRQFSNSRSEMNVSTLELGDSALYLCASSLASGGETQYFGPGTRLLVL.

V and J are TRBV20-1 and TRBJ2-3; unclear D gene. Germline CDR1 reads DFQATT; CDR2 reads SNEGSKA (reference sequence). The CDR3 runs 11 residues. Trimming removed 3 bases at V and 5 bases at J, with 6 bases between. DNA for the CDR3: TGCAGTGCTAGCCTAGGAGATACGCAGTATTTT. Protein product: CSASLGDTQYF.

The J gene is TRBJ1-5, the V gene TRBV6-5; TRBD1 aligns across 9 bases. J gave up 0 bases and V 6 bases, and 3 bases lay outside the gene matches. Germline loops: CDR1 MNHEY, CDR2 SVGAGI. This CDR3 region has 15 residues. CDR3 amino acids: CASRRTGDSNQPQHF. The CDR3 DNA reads TGTGCCAGCAGGCGGACAGGGGATAGCAATCAGCCCCAGCATTTT.

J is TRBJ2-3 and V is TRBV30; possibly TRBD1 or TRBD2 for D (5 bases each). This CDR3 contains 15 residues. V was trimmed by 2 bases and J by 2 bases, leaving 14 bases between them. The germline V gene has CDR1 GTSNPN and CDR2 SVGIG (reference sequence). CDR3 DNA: TGTGCCTGGAGTCCGGGGACCCAACTCACAGATACGCAGTATTTT. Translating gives CAWSPGTQLTDTQYF.